The 14 T cell receptor beta chains below were found in one sample sequenced in a study of blood T cells in healthy people across ages. A sample-barcoded 5' primer and a J-beta primer mix were used in a second PCR of roughly 7 to 12 cycles. TCRdb re-called the 5' RACE reads with MiXCR, one entry per CDR3 protein. The sample carries some 1.8 million distinct CDR3 sequences, 30% to 40% recorded once. The source material was blood. These receptors came from a human donor in good health.

This clonotype was observed a few times. The rearrangement joins TRBV20-1 to TRBJ1-2; D unresolved. CDR1 DFQATT and CDR2 SNEGSKA come from the germline V gene (reference sequence). This CDR3 contains 12 residues. V was trimmed by 4 bases and J by 12 bases, leaving 18 bases between them. The CDR3, as DNA: TGCAGTGCTACGGGCCTTACCTCCCTCCACACCTTC. Amino acid sequence: CSATGLTSLHTF.

This clonotype appeared once. V gene TRBV6-5 combines with J gene TRBJ2-1; tentative D call: TRBD1 (6 bases). The V and J ends lost 0 bases and 4 bases respectively, with 13 bases between them. Germline-derived CDR1 and CDR2 are MNHEY and SVGAGI. The CDR3 length is 16 residues. CDR3 bases: TGTGCCAGCAGTTACTCGACCCAGGGGATTTACAATGAGCAGTTCTTC. Translation gives CASSYSTQGIYNEQFF.

The chain is built from TRBV25-1 and TRBJ2-5, with 10 bases lining up with TRBD2. The CDR3 is 14 residues long. The V and J ends lost 7 bases and 5 bases, in that order; junction bases with no gene match: 7. From germline, CDR1 is MGHDK and CDR2 SYGVNS. CDR3 amino acids: CASTLAGDLETQYF. As DNA, the CDR3 is TGTGCCAGCACTCTAGCGGGGGATCTTGAGACCCAGTACTTC.

The V gene is TRBV9, the J gene TRBJ2-5; 7 nucleotides match TRBD2. V dropped 1 base and J dropped 2; count of bases not matched to a gene: 5. Germline CDR1 is SGDLS and CDR2 is YYNGEE. The CDR3 covers 15 residues. The DNA for the CDR3 is TGTGCCAGCAGCGTACAGGGACTATCACAAGAGACCCAGTACTTC. Amino acids: CASSVQGLSQETQYF.

This clonotype appeared a few times. The gene calls are TRBV20-1 and TRBJ2-7; D not certain. The CDR3 sequence is 15 residues long. V dropped 0 bases and J dropped 2 bases, with 14 bases sitting between them. Germline V gives CDR1 DFQATT, CDR2 SNEGSKA (reference sequence). The CDR3 spells CSARDRRRSPYEQYF. The CDR3 nucleotides read TGCAGTGCTAGAGATCGCCGGCGATCCCCCTACGAGCAGTACTTC.

This clonotype was observed many times. The chain links TRBV10-2 to TRBJ1-5, with D hard to call. The V gene lost 4 bases and the J gene lost 7 bases, with 11 bases spanning the gap. This CDR3 spans 13 amino acids. CDR1 is WSHSY, CDR2 SAAADI, per germline. CDR3 DNA: TGCGCCAGCAGTGGGGAGGGAGGGCAGCCCCAGCATTTT. Translated: CASSGEGGQPQHF.

This clonotype was seen a few times. V usage is TRBV29-1 and J usage is TRBJ2-5, with TRBD2 as a possible D gene (5 bases). Germline CDR1 SQVTM, CDR2 ANQGSEA. The CDR3 consists of 14 residues. V shed 4 bases and J shed 0 bases, with 12 bases lying between them. The DNA for the CDR3 is TGCAGCGTTGGGGTAGCCGGGAACCAAGAGACCCAGTACTTC. Translating gives CSVGVAGNQETQYF.

The V call is TRBV29-1, the J call TRBJ1-2; weak D call: TRBD1 (5 bases). Per germline, CDR1 SQVTM and CDR2 ANQGSEA. V lost 3 bases and J lost 6, with 20 bases in between. This CDR3 is built from 15 residues. This chain's CDR3 is CSVDSGGQGRDGYTF. As DNA, the CDR3 is TGCAGCGTTGATAGTGGTGGGCAGGGACGGGATGGCTACACCTTC. The complete variable domain, with remaining parts taken from reference TRBV29-1 and TRBJ1-2, reads SAVISQKPSRDICQRGTSLTIQCQVDSQVTMMFWYRQQPGQSLTLIATANQGSEATYESGFVIDKFPISRPNLTFSTLTVSNMSPEDSSIYLCSVDSGGQGRDGYTFGSGTRLTVV.

The rearrangement uses TRBV5-1 and TRBJ2-1; possible D gene TRBD1, 6 bases. The CDR3 covers 15 residues. Between the trimmed V and J ends, which lost 7 bases and 0 bases, there was a span of 14 bases. Looked up from germline, CDR1 is SGHRS and CDR2 is YFSETQ. The CDR3 sequence: CASGAQGSSYNEQFF. CDR3 in DNA: TGCGCCAGCGGAGCTCAGGGGAGCTCCTACAATGAGCAGTTCTTC.

There are a few counts of this clonotype. J is TRBJ1-5 and V is TRBV7-2, with 7 bases that match TRBD1. The CDR3 has 19 residues. V lost 0 bases, J lost 0 bases, and 11 bases stayed unmatched. In germline, CDR1 is SGHTA, CDR2 FQGNSA. The CDR3 region is CASSLADRDHIYSNQPQHF. CDR3 sequence (DNA): TGTGCCAGCAGCTTAGCCGACAGGGACCATATTTATAGCAATCAGCCCCAGCATTTT.

A few counts support this clonotype. This sequence joins TRBV7-9 and TRBJ2-7, with D possibly matching TRBD1 (5 bases). The germline CDR1 and CDR2 sequences are SEHNR and FQNEAQ (reference sequence). The CDR3 consists of 13 residues. Trimming shortened V by 1 base and J by 5 bases, and 9 bases separated the two germline ends. For the CDR3, the DNA is TGTGCCAGCAGCTTAGATCAGGGTGACGAGCAGTACTTC. Translated, it gives CASSLDQGDEQYF.

The rearrangement links TRBV25-1 to TRBJ2-1; tentative D call: TRBD2 (5 bases). CDR1 is MGHDK, CDR2 SYGVNS, per germline. The CDR3 totals 16 residues. With 3 bases removed from V and 2 bases from J, the gap between germline ends came to 14 bases. The CDR3 DNA follows: TGTGCCAGCAGTGATGTTAGAGGGAAACCCTACAATGAGCAGTTCTTC. Translating gives CASSDVRGKPYNEQFF.

This clonotype was recorded a few times. The DNA of the CDR3 is TGTGCCAGTAGCGATACAGGGGAGGGCGAGCAGTACTTC. Protein sequence: CASSDTGEGEQYF. This rearrangement joins TRBV19 to TRBJ2-7; tentatively, D is TRBD1 or TRBD2 (7 bases each). Trimming left V 6 bases short and J 6 bases short, with 15 bases between. Germline V gives CDR1 LNHDA, CDR2 SQIVND (reference sequence). This CDR3 comprises 13 residues.

Remarks on this clonotype: Germline is not matched at one junction end, which may reflect a read error. The rearrangement joins TRBV3-1 to TRBJ2-1; 13 bases agree with TRBD2. The germline V gene encodes CDR1 LGHDT and CDR2 YNNKEL (reference sequence). The length of the CDR3 is 16 residues. The CDR3 spells CANSPQTSGRTNEQFF. The CDR3 nucleotides are TGTGCCAACAGCCCCCAGACTAGCGGGAGGACCAATGAGCAGTTCTTC.